This TCR beta chain was sequenced during a study of cytomegalovirus exposure and HLA in healthy donors. This clone has only one observation. Method: immunoSEQ multiplex PCR; TCRdb's copy keeps in-frame clones and lacks some. The repertoire holds about 67,000 clones, about 95% seen once, with 0.55% to 0.65% in the top ten. V shed 5 bases and J shed 0 bases, with 14 bases lying between them. The CDR3 covers 16 residues. CDR1 SGHVS and CDR2 FNYEAQ come from the germline V gene. Material for sequencing was PBMCs. The V and J genes are TRBV7-6 and TRBJ1-3, with D unclear. The clonotype comes from a woman in her late teens or twenties in good health and CMV-seronegative. The CDR3 reads CASSPEAGYSGNTIYF. The CDR3 nucleotides are TGTGCCAGCAGCCCAGAGGCCGGCTACTCTGGAAACACCATATATTTT.